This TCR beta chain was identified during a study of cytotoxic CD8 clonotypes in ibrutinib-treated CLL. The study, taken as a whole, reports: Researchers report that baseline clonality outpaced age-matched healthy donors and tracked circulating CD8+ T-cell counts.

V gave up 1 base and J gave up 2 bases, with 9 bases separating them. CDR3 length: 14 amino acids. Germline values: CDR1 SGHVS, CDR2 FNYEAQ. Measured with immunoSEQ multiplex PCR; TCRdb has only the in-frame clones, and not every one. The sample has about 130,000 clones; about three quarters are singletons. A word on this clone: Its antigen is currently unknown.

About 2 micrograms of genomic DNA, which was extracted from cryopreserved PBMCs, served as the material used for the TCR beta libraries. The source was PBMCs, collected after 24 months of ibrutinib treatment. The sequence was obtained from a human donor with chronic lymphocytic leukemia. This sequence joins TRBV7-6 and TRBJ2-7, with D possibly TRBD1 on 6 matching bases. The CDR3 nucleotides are TGTGCCAGCAGCTTAGAGGGACAAGCCTACGAGCAGTACTTC. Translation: CASSLEGQAYEQYF.